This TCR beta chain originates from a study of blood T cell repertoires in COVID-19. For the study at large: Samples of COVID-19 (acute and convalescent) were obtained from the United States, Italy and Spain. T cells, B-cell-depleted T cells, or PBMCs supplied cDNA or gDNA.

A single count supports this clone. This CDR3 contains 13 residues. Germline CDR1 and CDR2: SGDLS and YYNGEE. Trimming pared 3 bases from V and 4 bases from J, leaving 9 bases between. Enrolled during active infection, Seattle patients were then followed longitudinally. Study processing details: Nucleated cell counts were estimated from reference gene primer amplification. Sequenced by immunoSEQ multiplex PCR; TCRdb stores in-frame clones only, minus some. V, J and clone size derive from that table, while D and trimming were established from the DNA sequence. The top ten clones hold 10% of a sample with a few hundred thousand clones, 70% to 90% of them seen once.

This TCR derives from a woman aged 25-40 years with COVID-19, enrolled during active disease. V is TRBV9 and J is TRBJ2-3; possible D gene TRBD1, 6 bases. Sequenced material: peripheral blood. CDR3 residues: CASSATGSDTQYF. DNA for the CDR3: TGTGCCAGCAGCGCAACAGGGTCAGATACGCAGTATTTT.